Given below is one T cell receptor (beta chain) in context. Its matching antigen is unknown. The CDR3 covers 17 residues. Germline lookup yields CDR1 SEHNR and CDR2 FQNEAQ (reference sequence). Trimming stripped 1 base from V and 4 bases from J, with 19 bases between. This specimen belongs to a study of early T cells in non-severe SARS-CoV-2 infection. As for the study in general: It was bulk RNA from unsorted whole blood that was sequenced, and the chains were unpaired.

Attachment of unique molecular identifiers to individual cDNA molecules was performed. TCRdb re-analysed the 5' RACE reads in MiXCR, keeping a single row per CDR3 protein. The sample lists about 48,000 distinct CDR3 sequences, roughly 9.8% seen once, with about 8.3% in the top ten. Study-wide points: Anti-spike CD8 specificities were favored by VDJdb matching, whose results missed private and CD4 specificities.

The sequenced sample was whole blood. V usage is TRBV7-9 and J usage is TRBJ2-5, with D possibly matching TRBD2 (5 bases). This receptor was taken from an adult who was a healthcare worker with PCR-confirmed SARS-CoV-2 infection or an uninfected control (not recorded which). The CDR3 bases are TGTGCCAGCAGCTTAGTTCCTCGGGGTCCGGTAGGAGAGACCCAGTACTTC. Protein sequence: CASSLVPRGPVGETQYF.